Presented here are 20 T cell receptor beta chains from one specimen sequenced in a study of blood T cell repertoires in COVID-19. Using immunoSEQ multiplex PCR, the repertoire was profiled, and TCRdb retains in-frame clones only, with some absent. The sample lists about 87,000 clones; around 87% were seen once. Sequenced: peripheral blood. These TCRs come from a human donor with acute or convalescent COVID-19. The donor label of this sample is uncertain.

The CDR3 here is CAWREDRGHSPLHF. In DNA form, the CDR3 reads TGTGCCTGGAGAGAGGACAGGGGCCATTCACCCCTCCACTTT. The chain carries TRBV30 and TRBJ1-6; 9 positions match TRBD1. V lost 3 bases, J lost 8 bases, and 5 bases stayed unmatched. The length of the CDR3 is 14 residues. The germline gives CDR1 GTSNPN, CDR2 SVGIG (reference sequence).

V gene TRBV7-2 combines with J gene TRBJ1-4; 7 bases are shared with TRBD1. Germline trimming cut 6 bases from V and 2 bases from J; bases unmatched to any gene: 6. CDR1 SGHTA and CDR2 FQGNSA come from the germline V gene. This CDR3 is 15 amino acids long. The CDR3 sequence: CASSIRGHTNEKLFF. As DNA, the CDR3 is TGTGCCAGCAGTATAAGGGGGCATACTAATGAAAAACTGTTTTTT.

CDR3 bases: TGTGCCAGTAAACAGGGGCTGGACACAGATACGCAGTATTTT. Translating gives CASKQGLDTDTQYF. The V call is TRBV19, the J call TRBJ2-3; 7 positions match TRBD1. The CDR3 is made up of 14 amino acids. Trimming at V came to 7 bases and at J to 2 bases, leaving 6 bases not matched to a gene. Germline-derived CDR1 and CDR2 are LNHDA and SQIVND (reference sequence).

The chain uses TRBV5-1 and TRBJ1-5; 7 bases fit TRBD1. J lost 6 bases, V lost 0 bases, and 6 bases had no gene match. The CDR3 sequence is 15 residues long. The germline CDR1 and CDR2 sequences are SGHRS and YFSETQ. Written as DNA, the CDR3 is TGCGCCAGCAGCTTGGGGGACAGCGACGGTCAGCCCCAGCATTTT. Translating it yields CASSLGDSDGQPQHF.

The J gene is TRBJ1-4, the V gene TRBV6-5, with a tentative D call TRBD1 (6 bases). V was cut by 5 bases and J by 0 bases, with 10 bases left in between. CDR3 length equals 15 residues. In germline, CDR1 is MNHEY, CDR2 SVGAGI. The CDR3 region has the DNA TGTGCCAGCAGTCCCGGGACAACAACTAATGAAAAACTGTTTTTT. Protein sequence: CASSPGTTTNEKLFF.

The rearrangement uses TRBV6-5 and TRBJ2-3; maybe TRBD2 (5 bases). The CDR3 is made up of 15 amino acids. V was trimmed by 1 base and J by 1 base, leaving 9 bases between them. Looked up from germline, CDR1 is MNHEY and CDR2 is SVGAGI. The CDR3 spells CASSYWVEGTDTQYF. CDR3 sequence (DNA): TGTGCCAGCAGTTACTGGGTGGAGGGCACAGATACGCAGTATTTT.

This chain joins TRBV9 and TRBJ1-2, with D perhaps matching TRBD1 (6 bases). The CDR3 loop spans 14 amino acids. Trimming left V 4 bases short and J 2 bases short, with 12 bases between. From germline, CDR1 is SGDLS and CDR2 YYNGEE. CDR3 region: CASSPRTENYGYTF. The CDR3 region has the DNA TGTGCCAGCAGCCCCCGGACAGAAAACTATGGCTACACCTTC.

This sequence joins TRBV10-2 and TRBJ1-1; the match to TRBD1 covers 7 bases. V lost 5 bases to trimming and J lost 1 base; unmatched junction nucleotides: 4. Germline V gives CDR1 WSHSY, CDR2 SAAADI. CDR3 size: 14 residues. CDR3 in amino acids: CASSRGTANTEAFF. DNA for the CDR3: TGCGCCAGCAGTCGGGGGACAGCGAACACTGAAGCTTTCTTT.

This clone was counted between two and nine times. The chain couples TRBV6-5 to TRBJ2-7; D is unresolved. V lost 8 bases to trimming and J lost 0 bases, with 8 bases between them. The CDR3 consists of 12 residues. CDR1 is MNHEY and CDR2 is SVGAGI in the germline V gene. The chain's CDR3 is CASVRNSYEQYF. The CDR3 nucleotides read TGTGCCAGCGTTAGAAACTCCTACGAGCAGTACTTC.

V and J are TRBV2 and TRBJ2-7, with D possibly being TRBD1 (5 bases). Germline-derived CDR1 and CDR2 are SNHLY and FYNNEI. With 4 bases removed from V and 3 bases from J, the gap between germline ends came to 7 bases. This CDR3 comprises 12 residues. This chain's CDR3 is CASSATGYEQYF. CDR3 coding DNA: TGTGCCAGCAGTGCCACAGGCTACGAGCAGTACTTC.

The chain is built from TRBV28 and TRBJ2-3, with 8 bases identical to TRBD2. Germline V CDR1 and CDR2: MDHEN, SYDVKM. Trimming took 3 bases from V and 0 from J; bases not matched to a gene: 8. There are 17 residues in the CDR3. CDR3 in amino acids: CASSFLPGGMSTDTQYF. In DNA, the CDR3 is TGTGCCAGCAGTTTCCTTCCGGGGGGGATGAGCACAGATACGCAGTATTTT.

V and J are TRBV2 and TRBJ2-2; D might be TRBD1 (5 bases). Trimming pared 2 bases from V and 5 bases from J, leaving 6 bases between. Germline CDR1 is SNHLY and CDR2 is FYNNEI. This CDR3 comprises 13 residues. The CDR3 DNA reads as TGTGCCAGCAGTGAAAGGGGTACCGGGGAGCTGTTTTTT. Its protein is CASSERGTGELFF.

The chain's CDR3 is CATQRLASDTQYF. The CDR3 DNA follows: TGTGCCACCCAAAGGCTAGCTTCCGATACGCAGTATTTT. V is TRBV11-2 and J is TRBJ2-3; tentative D call: TRBD2 (5 bases). This CDR3 comprises 13 residues. Trimming removed 10 bases at V and 6 bases at J, with 17 bases between. Germline V lookup: CDR1 SGHAT, CDR2 FQNNGV. The complete variable domain, with remaining parts taken from reference TRBV11-2 and TRBJ2-3, reads EAGVAQSPRYKIIEKRQSVAFWCNPISGHATLYWYQQILGQGPKLLIQFQNNGVVDDSQLPKDRFSAERLKGVDSTLKIQPAKLEDSAVYLCATQRLASDTQYFGPGTRLTVL.

The genes are TRBV5-1 and TRBJ2-1; 9 nucleotides align to TRBD1. With V trimmed by 3 bases and J by 6 bases, 7 bases remained unmatched. The CDR3 has 15 residues. Germline CDR1 is SGHRS and CDR2 is YFSETQ. The chain's CDR3 is CASSSGTGLRNEQFF. CDR3 bases: TGCGCCAGCAGCTCTGGGACAGGGTTACGCAATGAGCAGTTCTTC.

The chain uses TRBV18 and TRBJ2-7; 8 bases agree with TRBD1. The length of the CDR3 is 14 residues. J was trimmed by 2 bases and V by 5 bases; bases with no gene match: 5. CDR1 is KGHSH, CDR2 LQKENI, per germline. The CDR3 protein is CASSMDRATYEQYF. The CDR3 DNA reads as TGTGCCAGCTCAATGGACAGGGCCACCTACGAGCAGTACTTC.

The V call is TRBV5-8, the J call TRBJ1-1; D is perhaps TRBD1 (6 bases). Germline V lookup: CDR1 SGHTS, CDR2 YDEGEE. CDR3 length: 15 residues. V shed 4 bases and J shed 1 base, with 14 bases lying between them. CDR3 sequence (DNA): TGTGCCAGCAGCCGAGGGGGACGTAGGAACACTGAAGCTTTCTTT. Translated: CASSRGGRRNTEAFF. Using reference TRBV5-8 and TRBJ1-1 for the parts outside the CDR3, the full variable domain is EAGVTQSPTHLIKTRGQQATLRCSPISGHTSVYWYQQALGLGLQFLLWYDEGEERNRGNFPPRFSGRQFPNYSSELNVNALELEDSALYLCASSRGGRRNTEAFFGQGTRLTVV.

CDR3 in DNA: TGTGCCAGCAGCCCGGGCGGCGGGGCCGCAGGAATAGATACGCAGTATTTT. Translating it yields CASSPGGGAAGIDTQYF. The V call is TRBV2, the J call TRBJ2-3; D might be TRBD2 (6 bases). The ends were cut back, 6 bases at V and 5 bases at J, with 24 bases in the middle. CDR3 length: 17 amino acids. Germline V gene sequence: CDR1 SNHLY, CDR2 FYNNEI.

The chain uses TRBV10-1 and TRBJ2-7; 9 bases align to TRBD1. With 0 bases clipped from V and 7 bases from J, the junction kept 10 bases outside the gene matches. Looked up from germline, CDR1 is WNHNN and CDR2 is SYGVQD (reference sequence). The CDR3 covers 16 residues. In DNA form, the CDR3 reads TGCGCCAGCAGTGAGTCCATTCCGACCGGGACAGGGGAGCAGTACTTC. This gives the protein CASSESIPTGTGEQYF.

The chain has TRBV28 and TRBJ2-1, with TRBD2 matching over 9 bases. The CDR3 runs 16 residues. The ends lost 1 base at V and 5 bases at J; junction bases unmatched: 6. CDR1 is MDHEN and CDR2 is SYDVKM in the germline V gene. The CDR3 sequence is CASSLLLSGGHNEQFF. As DNA, the CDR3 is TGTGCCAGCAGTTTATTACTAAGCGGGGGGCACAATGAGCAGTTCTTC.

This chain connects TRBV18 to TRBJ2-2, with TRBD1 as a possible D gene (6 bases). CDR3 size: 15 residues. Germline CDR1 KGHSH, CDR2 LQKENI. With 3 bases removed from V and 7 bases from J, the gap between germline ends came to 15 bases. This chain's CDR3 is CASSPTGHLGGELFF. CDR3 coding DNA: TGTGCCAGCTCACCCACGGGACATCTAGGCGGGGAGCTGTTTTTT.